Detailed here is one T cell receptor (beta chain). No antigen is known for it. Trimming took off 3 bases at V and 5 bases at J, with 9 bases between the two ends. The CDR3 runs 12 residues. Per the germline V gene, CDR1 is GTSNPN and CDR2 is SVGIG (reference sequence). The data originate from a study of T cells after yellow fever vaccination. 5'RACE template switching produced TCR cDNA carrying a universal primer site and UMIs. A single record per CDR3 protein comes from TCRdb applying MiXCR to the 5' RACE reads. The top ten clones hold roughly 3.2% of a sample with some 220,000 distinct CDR3 sequences, less than 3.5% of them seen once. Study-level points and caveats: Post-booster repertoires again held most primary-vaccination clones (roughly 95% CD4, about 88% CD8). Clonotypes shared by both compartments, CD4 and CD8, made up a small share. The secondary response was weaker but peaked faster, day 5 versus 15.

This material consisted of CD4+ T cells sorted from PBMCs, taken 10 days after the yellow fever booster vaccination. The genes are TRBV30 and TRBJ2-3; D uncertain. The receptor's source is a man in his late teens or twenties who received the YFV17D yellow fever vaccine. CDR3 nucleotides: TGTGCCTGGAGGGTAGGGATAGATACGCAGTATTTT. Protein sequence: CAWRVGIDTQYF.